These T cell receptor beta chains were read from a single sample in a study of blood T cell repertoires in COVID-19. Assay used: immunoSEQ multiplex PCR; TCRdb lists only in-frame clones, some missing. The profile shows under 250,000 clones, about 82% of them singletons. Sequencing was carried out using peripheral blood. The receptor source for this set is a woman older than 75 with COVID-19, enrolled during active disease. Both conserved end residues are part of each CDR3. D genes are given only for firm matches. The size entry is marked missing in some rows and otherwise reads once, few, many or a size class.

d_gene | j_gene | v_gene | abundance | CDR3nt | CDR3aa
TRBD1 | TRBJ1-5 | TRBV7-9 | - | TGTGCCAGCAATATCAAGGTGGCGGACAGGGAGTATCAGCCCCAGCATTTT | CASNIKVADREYQPQHF
- | TRBJ1-5 | TRBV28 | - | TGTGCCAGCAGTTTACAGGGGCGTCAGCCCCAGCATTTT | CASSLQGRQPQHF
- | TRBJ1-2 | TRBV4-1 | once | TGCGCCAGCAGCCAACCGTCTAGGGGTTCTAACTATGGCTACACCTTC | CASSQPSRGSNYGYTF
TRBD1 | TRBJ1-3 | TRBV30 | - | TGTGCCTGGGGTGGGACGGGACAGATCGCTGGAAACACCATATATTTT | CAWGGTGQIAGNTIYF
TRBD1 | TRBJ2-7 | TRBV19 | - | TGTGCCAGTAGTCCCCGGGGACAGGTTAACTCCTACGAGCAGTACTTC | CASSPRGQVNSYEQYF
- | TRBJ1-1 | TRBV7-2 | - | TGTGCCAGCAGCTTAGTCCCTCCGGGGGGCAACACTGAAGCTTTCTTT | CASSLVPPGGNTEAFF
TRBD1 | TRBJ1-2 | TRBV4-1 | - | TGCGCCAGCAGCCAAGATAACGACAGGGGCTGGGGCTACACCTTC | CASSQDNDRGWGYTF
TRBD1 | TRBJ2-3 | TRBV4-1 | once | TGCGCCAGCAGCCGACAGGGGAGTCCGAGTAGAGATACGCAGTATTTT | CASSRQGSPSRDTQYF
- | TRBJ1-2 | TRBV3-1/TRBV3-2 | - | TGTGCCAGCAGCCAAGACCGGAGAGCTTCGGCTAACTATGGCTACACCTTC | CASSQDRRASANYGYTF
TRBD1 | TRBJ2-2 | TRBV6-4 | few | TGTGCCAGCAGGACAGGGATGAACACCGGGGAGCTGTTTTTT | CASRTGMNTGELFF
- | TRBJ1-3 | TRBV7-2 | - | TGTGCCAGCAGCCCGAACAGCTCTGGAAACACCATATATTTT | CASSPNSSGNTIYF
TRBD1 | TRBJ2-3 | TRBV5-1 | - | TGCGCCAGCAGCTTGCTGGGAGGACAGGGTACAGATACGCAGTATTTT | CASSLLGGQGTDTQYF
TRBD2 | TRBJ2-7 | TRBV5-4 | - | TGTGCCAGCAGCTTTTTCTTAGCGGGGGGGAACGAGCAGTACTTC | CASSFFLAGGNEQYF
TRBD1 | TRBJ2-5 | TRBV6-2/TRBV6-3 | - | TGTGCCAGCAGCTGGCTACAGGGGGCTGGGGAGACCCAGTACTTC | CASSWLQGAGETQYF
TRBD1 | TRBJ1-3 | TRBV6-5 | once | TGTGCCAGCAGTTCAGGACAGGGTACAGAGGGAAACACCATATATTTT | CASSSGQGTEGNTIYF
TRBD1 | TRBJ1-2 | TRBV3-1/TRBV3-2 | - | TGTGCCAGCAGCCAACCCGGGACAGGGAATTGGGGCTACACCTTC | CASSQPGTGNWGYTF
TRBD1 | TRBJ1-4 | TRBV30 | - | TGTGCCTGGACGGGACAGTTTAATGAAAAACTGTTTTTT | CAWTGQFNEKLFF
- | TRBJ2-1 | TRBV5-8 | - | TGTGCCAGCAGCTTGGTTAGCTATGAGCAGTTCTTC | CASSLVSYEQFF
TRBD1 | TRBJ1-4 | TRBV6-2/TRBV6-3 | once | TGTGCCAGCAGTTACTCGACGGGACAGCTTAATGAAAAACTGTTTTTT | CASSYSTGQLNEKLFF
- | TRBJ1-2 | TRBV15 | - | TGTGCCACCAGCAGGGGGAAGACAGGCTATGGCTACACCTTC | CATSRGKTGYGYTF
TRBD2 | TRBJ2-5 | TRBV24-1 | - | TGTGCCACCAGTAAGGGAATGGGAGGGGAGACCCAGTACTTC | CATSKGMGGETQYF
- | TRBJ1-2 | TRBV20-1 | - | TGCAGTGCGACTTCTCACTATGGCTACACCTTC | CSATSHYGYTF
- | TRBJ1-1 | TRBV19 | - | TGTGCCAGTAGTATCCTCGGGGGGCAGTCAGCTTTCTTT | CASSILGGQSAFF
TRBD1 | TRBJ1-3 | TRBV7-9 | - | TGTGCCAGCAGCCTGGGACAGGGGGCTGGAAACACCATATATTTT | CASSLGQGAGNTIYF
- | TRBJ1-1 | TRBV19 | - | TGTGCCAGTTCCCTCCAGGGGAACACTGAAGCTTTCTTT | CASSLQGNTEAFF
- | TRBJ1-5 | TRBV7-8 | once | TGTGCCAGCAGCTCCCGGGGGGGCGGGACCACGGAGCCCCAGCATTTT | CASSSRGGGTTEPQHF
TRBD1 | TRBJ1-6 | TRBV10-3 | - | TGTGCCAGCCAACAGGGGGCCGACGCTTCACCCCTCCACTTT | CASQQGADASPLHF
- | TRBJ1-1 | TRBV11-2 | - | TGTGCCAGCAGCCCAGTGGGGGGGGGCGCGGCCAGTGCTTTCTTT | CASSPVGGGAASAFF
TRBD1 | TRBJ1-1 | TRBV7-3 | - | TGTGCCAGCAGCCCCTACATCCGGGACAGGAACACTGAAGCTTTCTTT | CASSPYIRDRNTEAFF
- | TRBJ1-4 | TRBV24-1 | - | TGTGCCACCAGTGACCGCAGCTACGGGGCAACTAATGAAAAACTGTTTTTT | CATSDRSYGATNEKLFF
- | TRBJ2-7 | TRBV5-4 | - | TGTGCCAGCAGCGAACCGACAGGAACTGGCCCCTACGAGCAGTACTTC | CASSEPTGTGPYEQYF